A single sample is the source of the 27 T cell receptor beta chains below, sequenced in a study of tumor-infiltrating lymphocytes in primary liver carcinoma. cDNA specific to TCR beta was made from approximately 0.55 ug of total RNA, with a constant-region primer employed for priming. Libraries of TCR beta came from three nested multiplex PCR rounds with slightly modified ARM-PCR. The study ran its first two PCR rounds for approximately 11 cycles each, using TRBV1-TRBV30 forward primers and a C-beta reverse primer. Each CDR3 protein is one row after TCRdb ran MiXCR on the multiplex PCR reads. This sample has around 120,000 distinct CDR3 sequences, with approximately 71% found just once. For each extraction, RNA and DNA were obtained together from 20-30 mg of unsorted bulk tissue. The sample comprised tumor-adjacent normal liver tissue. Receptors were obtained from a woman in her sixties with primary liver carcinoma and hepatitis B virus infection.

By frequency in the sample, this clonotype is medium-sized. Here the CDR3 reads CASSPEGSVRSYNEQFF. CDR3 coding DNA: TGTGCCAGCAGCCCTGAGGGGAGCGTCCGCTCCTACAATGAGCAGTTCTTC. The V and J genes are TRBV11-3 and TRBJ2-1; perhaps D is TRBD1 or TRBD2 (5 bases each). Trimming took off 5 bases at V and 0 bases at J, with 17 bases between the two ends. The CDR3 runs to 17 residues. Per germline, CDR1 SGHNT and CDR2 YENEEA. The full variable domain, rest sourced from reference TRBV11-3 and TRBJ2-1, is EAGVVQSPRYKIIEKKQPVAFWCNPISGHNTLYWYLQNLGQGPELLIRYENEEAVDDSQLPKDRFSAERLKGVDSTLKIQPAELGDSAVYLCASSPEGSVRSYNEQFFGPGTRLTVL.

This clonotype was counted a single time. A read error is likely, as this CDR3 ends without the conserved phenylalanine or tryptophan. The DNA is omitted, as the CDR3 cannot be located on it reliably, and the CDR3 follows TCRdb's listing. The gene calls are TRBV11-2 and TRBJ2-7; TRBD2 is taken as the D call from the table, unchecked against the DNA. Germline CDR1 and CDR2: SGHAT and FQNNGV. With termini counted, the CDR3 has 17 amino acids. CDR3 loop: CASSPDFPREGSYERYL.

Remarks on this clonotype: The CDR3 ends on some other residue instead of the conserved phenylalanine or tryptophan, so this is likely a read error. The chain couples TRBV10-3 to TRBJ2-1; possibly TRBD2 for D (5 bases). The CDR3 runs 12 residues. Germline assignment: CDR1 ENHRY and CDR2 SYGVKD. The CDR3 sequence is CAVSESTSLQFI. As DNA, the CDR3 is TGTGCCGTCAGTGAGTCAACTAGTCTGCAGTTCATC.

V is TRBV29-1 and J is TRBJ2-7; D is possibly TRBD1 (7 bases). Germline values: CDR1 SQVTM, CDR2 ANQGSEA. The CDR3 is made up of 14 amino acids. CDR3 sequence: CSARRDSEGYEQYF. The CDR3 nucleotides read TGCAGTGCCAGGAGGGACAGCGAGGGCTACGAGCAGTACTTC.

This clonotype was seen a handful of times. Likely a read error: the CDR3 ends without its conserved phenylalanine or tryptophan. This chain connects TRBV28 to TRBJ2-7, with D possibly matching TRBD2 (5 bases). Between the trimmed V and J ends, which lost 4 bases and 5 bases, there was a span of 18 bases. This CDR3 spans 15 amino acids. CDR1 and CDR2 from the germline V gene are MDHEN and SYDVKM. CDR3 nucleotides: TGTGCCAGCAGTTCCCCTCGGGCGGGCCGGAACGAGCAGTACTAC. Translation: CASSSPRAGRNEQYY.

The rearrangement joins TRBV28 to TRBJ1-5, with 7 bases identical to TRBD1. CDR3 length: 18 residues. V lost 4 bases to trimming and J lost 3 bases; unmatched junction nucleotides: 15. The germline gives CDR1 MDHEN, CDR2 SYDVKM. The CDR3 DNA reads TGTGCCAGCAGTTGGCCAACGCGGACAGGAGAATTCAATCAGCCCCAGCATTTT. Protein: CASSWPTRTGEFNQPQHF. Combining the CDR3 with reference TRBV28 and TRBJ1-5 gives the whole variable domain DVKVTQSSRYLVKRTGEKVFLECVQDMDHENMFWYRQDPGLGLRLIYFSYDVKMKEKGDIPEGYSVSREKKERFSLILESASTNQTSMYLCASSWPTRTGEFNQPQHFGDGTRLSIL.

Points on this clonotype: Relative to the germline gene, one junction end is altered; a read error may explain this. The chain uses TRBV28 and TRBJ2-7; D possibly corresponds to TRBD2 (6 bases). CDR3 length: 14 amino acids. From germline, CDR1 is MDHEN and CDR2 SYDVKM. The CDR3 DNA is TGTGCCAGCTCCACGGGAGACAGTATCCAGGAGCAGCACTTC. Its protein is CASSTGDSIQEQHF.

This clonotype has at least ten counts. CDR3 sequence: CASSQGTRGIGELFF. Here the CDR3 DNA reads TGCGCCAGCAGCCAAGGGACTCGCGGGATCGGGGAGCTGTTTTTT. The chain has TRBV4-1 and TRBJ2-2; D is possibly TRBD2 (6 bases). Trimming took off 1 base at V and 7 bases at J, with 13 bases between the two ends. Germline V gives CDR1 MGHRA, CDR2 YSYEKL. The CDR3 contains 15 residues.

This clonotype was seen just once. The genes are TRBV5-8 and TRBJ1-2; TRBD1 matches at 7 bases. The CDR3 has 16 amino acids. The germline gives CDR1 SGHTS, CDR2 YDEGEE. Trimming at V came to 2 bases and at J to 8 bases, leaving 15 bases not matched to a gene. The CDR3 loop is CASSFRRDQGVHGYTF. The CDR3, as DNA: TGTGCCAGCAGCTTTCGTCGGGACCAGGGGGTGCACGGCTACACCTTC.

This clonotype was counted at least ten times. CDR3 region: CASGLPTAEAFF. The CDR3 DNA is TGTGCTAGTGGTTTGCCTACAGCTGAAGCTTTCTTT. The chain links TRBV12-5 to TRBJ1-1; the D is unclear. The germline CDR1 and CDR2 sequences are LGHNT and FRNRAP. This CDR3 is built from 12 residues. Trimming stripped 2 bases from V and 6 bases from J, with 7 bases between. Variable domain in full (rest from reference TRBV12-5 and TRBJ1-1): DARVTQTPRHKVTEMGQEVTMRCQPILGHNTVFWYRQTMMQGLELLAYFRNRAPLDDSGMPKDRFSAEMPDATLATLKIQPSEPRDSAVYFCASGLPTAEAFFGQGTRLTVV.

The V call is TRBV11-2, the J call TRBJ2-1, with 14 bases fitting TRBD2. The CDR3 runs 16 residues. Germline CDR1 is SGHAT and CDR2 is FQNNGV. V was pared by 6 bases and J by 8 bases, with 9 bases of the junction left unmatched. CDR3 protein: CASRRLAGGPGDEQFF. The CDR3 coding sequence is TGTGCCAGCAGGAGACTAGCGGGAGGGCCGGGGGATGAGCAGTTCTTC.

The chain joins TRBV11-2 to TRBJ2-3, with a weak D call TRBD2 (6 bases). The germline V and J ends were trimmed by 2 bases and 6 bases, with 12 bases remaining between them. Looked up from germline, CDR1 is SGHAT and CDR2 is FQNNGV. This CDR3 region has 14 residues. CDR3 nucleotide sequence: TGTGCCAGCAGCTTATGGACTACGAAGGATACGCAGTATTTT. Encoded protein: CASSLWTTKDTQYF.

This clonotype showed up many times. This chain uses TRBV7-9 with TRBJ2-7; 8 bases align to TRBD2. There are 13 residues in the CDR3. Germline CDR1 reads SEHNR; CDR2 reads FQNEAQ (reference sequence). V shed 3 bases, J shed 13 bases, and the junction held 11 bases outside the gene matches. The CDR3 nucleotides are TGTGCCAGCAGCTTCCGGGAGGCTAGCGGGTGTTACTTC. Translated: CASSFREASGCYF.

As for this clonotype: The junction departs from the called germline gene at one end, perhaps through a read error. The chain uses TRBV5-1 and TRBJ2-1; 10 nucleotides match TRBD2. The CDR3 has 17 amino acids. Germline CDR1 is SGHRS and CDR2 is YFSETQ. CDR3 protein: CASSFSAGGGSYNEKLF. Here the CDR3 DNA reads TGCGCCAGCAGCTTTTCAGCGGGAGGGGGCTCCTACAATGAGAAGTTATTC.

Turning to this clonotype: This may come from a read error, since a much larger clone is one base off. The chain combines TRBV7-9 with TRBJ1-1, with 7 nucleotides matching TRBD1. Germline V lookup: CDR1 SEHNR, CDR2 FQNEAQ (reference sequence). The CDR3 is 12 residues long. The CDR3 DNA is TGTGTCAGCAGCCCCCAGGGGGGACGGGCTTTCTTT. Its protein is CVSSPQGGRAFF.

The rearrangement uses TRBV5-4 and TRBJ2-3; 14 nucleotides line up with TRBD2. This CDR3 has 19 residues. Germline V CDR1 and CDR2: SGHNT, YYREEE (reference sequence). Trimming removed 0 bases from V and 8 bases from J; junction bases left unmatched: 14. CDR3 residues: CASSLAGTSGSRLRGTQYF. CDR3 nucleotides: TGTGCCAGCAGCTTGGCGGGGACTAGCGGGAGTCGGCTCAGAGGTACGCAGTATTTT.

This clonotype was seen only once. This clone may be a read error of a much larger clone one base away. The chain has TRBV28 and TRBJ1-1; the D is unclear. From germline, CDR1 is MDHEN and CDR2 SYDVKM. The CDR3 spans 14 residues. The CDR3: CASSLGTLNTKAFF. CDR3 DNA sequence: TGTGCCAGCAGCTTAGGAACGCTGAACACTAAAGCTTTCTTT.

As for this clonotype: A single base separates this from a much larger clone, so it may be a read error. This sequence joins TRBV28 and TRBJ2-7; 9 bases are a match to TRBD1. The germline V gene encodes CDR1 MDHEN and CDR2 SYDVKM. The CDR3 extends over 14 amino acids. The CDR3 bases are TGTGCCAGCAGTTTAGTGACAGGGGGTAGCGAGCAGTGCTTC. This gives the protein CASSLVTGGSEQCF.

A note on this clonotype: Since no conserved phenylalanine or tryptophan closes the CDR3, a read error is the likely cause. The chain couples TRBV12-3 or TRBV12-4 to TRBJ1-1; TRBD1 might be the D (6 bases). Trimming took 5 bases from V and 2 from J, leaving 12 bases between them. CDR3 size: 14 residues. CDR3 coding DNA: TGTGCCAGCAGTAAGACAGGAATCAACACTGAAGCTTTCTTA. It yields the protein CASSKTGINTEAFL.

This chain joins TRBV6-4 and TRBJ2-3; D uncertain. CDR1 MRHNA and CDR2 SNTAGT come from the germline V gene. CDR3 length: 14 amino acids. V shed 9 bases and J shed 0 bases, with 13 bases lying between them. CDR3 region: CASSMGSSTDTQYF. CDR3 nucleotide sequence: TGTGCCAGTAGCATGGGTTCTAGCACAGATACGCAGTATTTT.

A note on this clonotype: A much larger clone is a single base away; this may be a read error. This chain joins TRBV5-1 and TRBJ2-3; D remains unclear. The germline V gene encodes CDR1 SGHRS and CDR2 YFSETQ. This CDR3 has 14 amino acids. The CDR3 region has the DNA TGCGCCAGCGGCTTTGGGCTGAGCACAGATACGCAGTATTTT. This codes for CASGFGLSTDTQYF. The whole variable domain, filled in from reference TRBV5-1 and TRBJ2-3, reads KAGVTQTPRYLIKTRGQQVTLSCSPISGHRSVSWYQQTPGQGLQFLFEYFSETQRNKGNFPGRFSGRQFSNSRSEMNVSTLELGDSALYLCASGFGLSTDTQYFGPGTRLTVL.

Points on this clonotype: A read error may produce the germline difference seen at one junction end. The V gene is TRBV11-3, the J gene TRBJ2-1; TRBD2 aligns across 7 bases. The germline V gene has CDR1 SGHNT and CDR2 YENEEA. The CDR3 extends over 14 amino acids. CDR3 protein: CTSSLGEGFNEQFF. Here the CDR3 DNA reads TGTACCAGCAGTTTAGGGGAGGGGTTCAATGAGCAGTTCTTC.

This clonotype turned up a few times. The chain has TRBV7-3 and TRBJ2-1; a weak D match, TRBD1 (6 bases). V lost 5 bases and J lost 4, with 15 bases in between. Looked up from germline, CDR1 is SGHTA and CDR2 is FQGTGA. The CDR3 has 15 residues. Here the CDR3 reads CASSGQPGDYNEQFF. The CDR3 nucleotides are TGTGCCAGCAGCGGCCAGCCAGGGGATTACAATGAGCAGTTCTTC.

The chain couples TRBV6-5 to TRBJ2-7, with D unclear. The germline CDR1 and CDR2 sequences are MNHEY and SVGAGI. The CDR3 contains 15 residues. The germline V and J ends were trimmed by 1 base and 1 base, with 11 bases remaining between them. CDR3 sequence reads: CASSYLPARSYEQYF. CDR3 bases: TGTGCCAGCAGTTACTTGCCAGCCCGTTCCTACGAGCAGTACTTC.

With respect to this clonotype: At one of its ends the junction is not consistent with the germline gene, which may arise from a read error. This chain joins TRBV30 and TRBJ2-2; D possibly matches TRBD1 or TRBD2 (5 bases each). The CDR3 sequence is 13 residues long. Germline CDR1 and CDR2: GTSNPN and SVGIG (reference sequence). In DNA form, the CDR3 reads TGTGCCAGGAGAAGACAGAACACCGGGGAGCTATTTTTT. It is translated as CARRRQNTGELFF.

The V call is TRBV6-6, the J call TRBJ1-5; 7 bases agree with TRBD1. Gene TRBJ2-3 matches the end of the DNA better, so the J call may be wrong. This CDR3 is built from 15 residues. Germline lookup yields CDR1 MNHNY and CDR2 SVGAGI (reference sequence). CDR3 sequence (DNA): TGTGCCAGCAATCCTACAGGGGTTAGCAATCAGCCCCAGTATTTT. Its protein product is CASNPTGVSNQPQYF.

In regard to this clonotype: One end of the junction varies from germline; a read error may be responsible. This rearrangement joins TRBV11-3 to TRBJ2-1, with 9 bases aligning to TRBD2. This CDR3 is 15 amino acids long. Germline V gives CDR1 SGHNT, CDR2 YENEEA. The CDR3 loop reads CTSSQTSGVYNERLF. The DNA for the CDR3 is TGTACCAGCAGCCAGACTAGCGGAGTTTACAATGAGCGGTTGTTC. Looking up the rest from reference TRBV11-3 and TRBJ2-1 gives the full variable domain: EAGVVQSPRYKIIEKKQPVAFWCNPISGHNTLYWYLQNLGQGPELLIRYENEEAVDDSQLPKDRFSAERLKGVDSTLKIQPAELGDSAVYLCTSSQTSGVYNERLFGPGTRLTVL.